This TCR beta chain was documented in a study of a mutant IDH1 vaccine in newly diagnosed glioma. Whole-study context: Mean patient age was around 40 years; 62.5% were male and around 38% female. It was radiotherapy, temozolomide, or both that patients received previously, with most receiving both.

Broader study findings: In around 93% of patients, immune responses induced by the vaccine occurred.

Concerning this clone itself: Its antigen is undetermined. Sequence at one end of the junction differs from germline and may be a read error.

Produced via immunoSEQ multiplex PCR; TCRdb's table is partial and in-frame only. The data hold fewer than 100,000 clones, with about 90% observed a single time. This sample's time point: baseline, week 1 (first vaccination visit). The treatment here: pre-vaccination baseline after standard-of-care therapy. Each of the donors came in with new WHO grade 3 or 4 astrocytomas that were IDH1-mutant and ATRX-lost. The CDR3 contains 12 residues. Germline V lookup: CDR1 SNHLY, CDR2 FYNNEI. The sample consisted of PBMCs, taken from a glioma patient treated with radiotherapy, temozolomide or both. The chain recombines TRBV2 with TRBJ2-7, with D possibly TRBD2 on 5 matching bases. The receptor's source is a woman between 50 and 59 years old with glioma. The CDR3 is CASSEDYYEQYF. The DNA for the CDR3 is TGTGCCAGCAGCGAAGACTACTACGAGCAGTACTTC.